The clone carrying this T cell receptor (beta chain) was observed a handful of times. The antigen is undetermined. Since all of the isolated RNA was reverse transcribed, expressed TCRB transcripts were what got sequenced. Sequencing used immunoSEQ multiplex PCR; TCRdb keeps in-frame clones, though not all of them. This repertoire shows about 220,000 clones, approximately 11% found once; its top ten account for approximately 1.5%. The record originates from a study of beta chain features in type 1 diabetes. The study's findings and limits: Moderate yet significant TCRB CDR3 shortening was seen in Type 1 diabetes patients in all four CD4+ subsets.

The CDR3 covers 11 residues. Trimming cost V 3 bases and J 5 bases, with 6 bases left between them. Germline V gives CDR1 DFQATT, CDR2 SNEGSKA (reference sequence). The sample was central memory CD4+ T cells from blood. The chain is built from TRBV20-1 and TRBJ2-3, with D unresolved. The clonotype was recovered from a man younger than 35 in good health. The CDR3: CSASRVDTQYF. The CDR3 DNA follows: TGCAGTGCTAGTAGGGTAGATACGCAGTATTTT.